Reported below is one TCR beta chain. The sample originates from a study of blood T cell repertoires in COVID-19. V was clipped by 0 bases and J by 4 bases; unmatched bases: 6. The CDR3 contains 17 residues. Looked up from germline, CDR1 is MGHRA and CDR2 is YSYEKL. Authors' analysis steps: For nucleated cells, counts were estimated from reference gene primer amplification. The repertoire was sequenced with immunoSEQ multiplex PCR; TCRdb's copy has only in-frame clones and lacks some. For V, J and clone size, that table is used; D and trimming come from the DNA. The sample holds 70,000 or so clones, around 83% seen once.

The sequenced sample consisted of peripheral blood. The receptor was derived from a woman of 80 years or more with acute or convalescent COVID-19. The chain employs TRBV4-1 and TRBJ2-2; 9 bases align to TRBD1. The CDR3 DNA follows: TGCGCCAGCAGCCAAGAAACAGGGGGCAGTGGCACCGGGGAGCTGTTTTTT. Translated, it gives CASSQETGGSGTGELFF.